This TCR beta chain emerged from a study of T cells in Graves' hyperthyroidism and ophthalmopathy (dated by TCRdb to about 2019). Study-wide context: Peripheral blood samples were taken at the time of initial diagnosis, prior to any treatment. To identify TCR V-J signatures that set the groups apart, the researchers used a discovery cohort of more than 95 patients, made up of 40 to 45 with Graves' ophthalmopathy and 55 to 65 with stable Graves' hyperthyroidism. Prospective prediction of ophthalmopathy was tested in an independent validation cohort of some 19 hyperthyroidism patients and 17 patients who later progressed to ophthalmopathy. The 100 discovery patients were randomly divided into training and test sets at a 7:3 ratio. The study also compared thyroid tissue and blood T-cell repertoires from a handful of Graves' hyperthyroidism patients. After blood sampling, hyperthyroidism patients were treated with methimazole at a starting dose of 30 mg daily, and ophthalmopathy patients were treated with high-dose intravenous methylprednisolone. The paper reports TCR Vbeta CDR3 sequencing of some 140 peripheral blood samples: 43 ophthalmopathy, around 80 hyperthyroidism and 17 progressor patients.

This clonotype was counted only a few times. The antigen this receptor binds is unknown. No much larger clone exists at a distance of one base, and base qualities are not known. The germline V gene sets CDR1 to SGHVS and CDR2 to FNYEAQ. V is clipped by 0 bases and J by 4 bases, and the sequence between their germline boundaries is 7 bases long. Including the terminal cysteine and phenylalanine, the CDR3 comprises 13 residues. Only the CDR3 DNA stays, 39 bases, in frame from base 1. What the work shows at the level of the full study, not this receptor alone: In validation, the model predicted progression to ophthalmopathy a median of approximately 6.3 months before onset, with over 60% sensitivity and roughly 73% specificity. No statistical method was used to fix the sample size in advance, and group allocation was not hidden from the investigators. Blood samples also contained most of the expanded thyroid clonotypes (frequency above 0.001), which suggests that blood repertoires may reflect thyroid immune responses. A model built on a 13 V-J signature distinguished ophthalmopathy from stable hyperthyroidism, reaching about 88% sensitivity and 81% to 83% specificity in cross-validation and 80%/75% in testing.

A patient counted as having stable Graves' hyperthyroidism if no progression to ophthalmopathy occurred over 18 months of follow-up. Hyperthyroidism patients were newly diagnosed, had a disease duration of under 2 months, and were aged 18 to 65 years. The study excluded patients with uncontrolled infections, other autoimmune diseases, pregnancy or lactation. Clinical symptoms, serum thyroxine and TRAb, thyroid ultrasound, and orbital computed tomography formed the basis for the diagnoses. PBMCs were isolated from 10 ml of fresh peripheral blood by Ficoll-Paque density gradient centrifugation. Total RNA was extracted with Trizol reagent, and quality was checked on an Agilent 2100 Bioanalyzer. The TCR beta CDR3 regions were amplified from RNA transcripts. The TCR CDR3 was subjected to a first round of RT-PCR using the HTBI primer set and the Qiagen OneStep RT-PCR kit. The libraries were constructed in a second round of multiplex PCR and then size-selected and purified. Paired-end sequencing of the libraries was performed with 100 bp reads on an Illumina HiSeq2000. The paper's processing steps were these. SOAPnuke was used to process the raw data, with reads discarded if the reads contained adapters or uncalled bases, had a mean Phred below 15, or lacked an exact constant-primer or identifier match. COPE v1.2.5 was used to merge the high-quality paired reads, and each unique nucleotide sequence was defined as a clonotype. MiTCR v1.1 was used to align clonotypes to the IMGT TRBV, TRBD and TRBJ reference segments. Analysis was restricted to V-J combinations with a frequency above 0.0001, which covered roughly 99% of repertoires. A TCS score was defined as the ratio of F50 (clonal expansion) to E x V (chaos), with BLOSUM62-based TCRdist applied between CDR3 peptides within each V-J. Welch's t-statistics and random forest reduced 500 to 650 V-J features to roughly 13, which were used in a naive Bayes classifier (R e1071). The Morisita-Horn index was used to measure how similar the thyroid and blood repertoires were. In TCRdb, the public reads were trimmed at Q25 with fastp and aligned with MiXCR, with productive beta chains retained. Merged by CDR3 protein, the rows form single entries marked with the most common genes and DNA. The V and J calls reflect TCRdb's pipeline rather than the authors' work. The sample includes roughly 700,000 distinct CDR3 sequences, with 35% observed a single time. The ten top clones hold roughly 30% of the sample.

This TCR came from a woman between 40 and 55 years old with Graves' hyperthyroidism. Sequencing was performed on blood. The rearrangement combines TRBV7-6 with TRBJ2-7; the D gene cannot be named for sure. CDR3 protein: CASSLAIDYEQYF. In nucleotides, the sequence is TGTGCCAGCAGCTTAGCGATAGATTACGAGCAGTACTTC.